This TCR beta chain was identified in a study of cytomegalovirus exposure and HLA in healthy donors (dated 2017 in TCRdb). At the level of the whole study: According to an earlier analysis of 550 to 750 of the donors, 150 million to 200 million T cells yielded 90 million to 130 million unique TCR beta sequences and approximately 300 Gb of sequence data. Roughly 300 gigabases of sequencing data and 70 million to 85 million unique TCR sequences were included in an early release covering around 650 HLA-typed donors. Of the roughly 400 genotyped donors, approximately 82% fell in the genetic ancestry cluster associated with self-reported Caucasian donors. The aim of the study was to test whether cataloging public T cell receptors could identify signatures of past pathogen exposure. The study used immunosequencing to profile the T cell repertoires of hundreds of subjects and linked those repertoires to cytomegalovirus serostatus. In addition to the first cohort of 650 to 750 subjects, a separate validation cohort of under 150 different subjects was used. To predict cytomegalovirus infection status, the study combined high-throughput TCR immunosequencing, statistical association of individual TCRs with disease status, and machine learning. A later analysis re-examined previously published TCR beta repertoires from more than 650 donors and added high-resolution HLA genotyping to investigate patterns of TCR occurrence. Rather than drawing on any new phenotypic data, the later analysis identified candidate immune exposures from TCR beta sequences and the way those sequences occurred across donors. An earlier analysis of some 500 of the donors applied high-throughput TCR beta sequencing to assess whether each TCR beta V gene segment acted as functional or pseudogenic. Donor age, sex, ethnicity and CMV serostatus were compiled alongside the repertoire data. A later genetic analysis used genome-wide SNP genotypes for about three fifths of the 666 donors, treating that subset as a discovery cohort. Every discovery cohort repertoire had been produced on one sequencing platform. Both class I and class II loci were covered by HLA typing, at four-digit resolution. The number of donors typed differed by locus, with 629-630 for A, B, C, DRB1 and DQB1, roughly 520 for DQA1, 600 to 610 for DPA1, and about 450 for DPB1. Four to six DR-DQ haplotypes were handled as single units for association and clustering, since linkage in the cohort was strong. Among 300 to 500 genotyped donors of the cohort, an average of roughly 230,000 unique TCR beta nucleotide sequences was sequenced per donor, of which about 18% were non-productive.

Library construction relied on the immunoSEQ multiplex PCR assay. For the multiplex PCR, a mixture combining 60 forward primers for TCR Vbeta segments and 13 reverse primers for TCR Jbeta segments was used. The CDR3 region of rearranged TCR beta genes was amplified from genomic DNA by a multiplex PCR assay. Amplified TCR beta libraries were sequenced as 87-base-pair reads on the Illumina HiSeq System. The paper's processing steps were these. A later analysis counted about 82 million unique TCR beta chains across the 666 repertoires, and around 9.9 million of these chains were shared by at least two donors. A nearest-neighbor algorithm error-corrected the raw reads and collapsed the reads into unique sequences, merging closely related sequences to remove PCR and sequencing errors. V, D and J gene segments were assigned by aligning CDR3 sequences to IMGT reference sequences. For a sequence to be retained, a match of at least six nucleotides to both a V gene segment and a J gene segment was required. A rearrangement was called productive if the CDR3 had no stop codons and remained in frame with V and J, and every other rearrangement was called non-productive. CDR3 was defined according to IMGT convention as the region running from the second conserved V-encoded cysteine to the conserved J-encoded phenylalanine. The earlier analysis of around 640 of the donors excluded sequences that lacked an unambiguous match to a single V gene segment. In an earlier analysis of 587 of the donors, V segments were called functional above 56.7% productive rearrangements and were called segregating when the between-donor standard deviation exceeded 5%. A statistical classification framework was built for diagnosing cytomegalovirus status from the catalog of TCR beta chain sequences. A later analysis assigned V and J genes by comparing TCR nucleotide sequences with IMGT/GENE-DB human TR gene sequences. In a later analysis, CDR3 sequences and most-parsimonious VDJ recombination scenarios were assigned using the TCRdist pipeline. In a later analysis, each TCR beta chain was defined by its CDR3 amino acid sequence together with its V-gene family, and reads lacking a unique V-gene family were excluded. A later analysis removed roughly 590 highly shared, low-generation-probability nucleotide sequences to deal with suspected cross-contamination and a sequencing artifact. A later analysis calculated a clonal expansion index for each public chain from normalized within-repertoire ranks of inferred template counts. Generation probabilities in a later analysis came from a VDJ recombination model fitted to out-of-frame rearrangements, and those results were checked against IGoR. In a later analysis, hypergeometric tests were used to score TCR-TCR, TCR-HLA and TCR-CMV co-occurrence, with a repertoire-size bias correction applied to TCR pairs. A later analysis estimated false discovery rates by permuting HLA or CMV assignments 20 times. In a later analysis, co-occurring TCRs were grouped using DBSCAN, with TCRdist sequence similarity added in when clustering inside HLA-allele-positive subsets. Repertoires with fewer than 30,000 or more than 120,000 public chains were left out of co-occurrence clustering, as were five repertoires with anomalous nucleotide sharing. The immuneACCESS repertoire file appears here via TCRdb, limited to in-frame rearrangements. These files lack a portion of the clones; in checked studies, under half of the deficit traces to unresolved V genes, and the cause of the others is not known. V, J and clone size derive from that table, while D and trimming were established from the DNA sequence. This sample's listing comprises about 110,000 clones. Together, the top ten hold 3.7% of the sample.

Reading from cysteine to phenylalanine, the CDR3 counts 15 amino acids. CDR3 DNA only is kept here, 45 bases in frame from base 1. V is shortened by 0 bases, J by 5 bases, and the region joining them spans 14 bases. The germline V gene specifies SGHDT as CDR1 and YYEEEE as CDR2. About this clone: Its target antigen remains unknown.

In total, roughly 670 healthy bone marrow donors made up the cohort. At the time of sampling, every cohort member was nominally healthy, though immune exposures that went unrecorded were likely present. The donor was CMV seronegative and was included in the group of several hundred seronegative cohort members. A peripheral blood sample was collected from each donor, and TCR beta sequencing was performed on peripheral blood mononuclear cells. The Qiagen DNeasy Blood Extraction Kit was used to extract genomic DNA from the blood cell samples. Study-level results and caveats: Across donors, most TCR sequences were observed very rarely, whereas some public TCRs were present in many individuals. In a later analysis, several top co-occurrence clusters were reported to appear linked to parvovirus B19, influenza, CMV and Epstein-Barr virus. In a later analysis, HLA-associated TCR beta chains showed more clonal expansion and lower generation probabilities than non-associated chains that were equally common. A later analysis found that most CMV-associated TCR beta chains appeared HLA-restricted, with HLA associations seemingly driven largely by CMV exposure. A total of 150 or so TCR beta chains were listed by the study as associated with cytomegalovirus. The cohort was sequenced for TCR beta chains only, and without alpha or paired-chain data the features that could be detected were limited. In a later analysis, TCR association rates were found to vary across HLA loci, with the most associated TCRs seen for DRB1 alleles and the fewest for HLA-C alleles. The classifier was reported to diagnose cytomegalovirus status with high specificity and sensitivity in both the original and validation cohorts. An association between a missense DCLRE1C variant and V-gene and J-gene trimming of TCR beta chains was found in a later genetic analysis and replicated in an independent cohort. The only immune exposure information available for the cohort was CMV serostatus. According to a later genetic analysis, donors in an Asian-associated ancestry cluster had fewer N-insertions in productive TCRs than the approximately 700-donor mean. In an earlier analysis of some 640 of the donors, most TCR beta V segments were observed in productive rearrangements about 87% or about 30% of the time, broadly matching IMGT annotations. The authors suggested that the approach could potentially be generalized to other disease states and immunological phenotypes. The 87-base-pair reads could not distinguish some IMGT-functional V segments, including TRBV6-2 and TRBV6-3, so those segments were excluded. At a false discovery rate of 0.05, a later analysis linked approximately 18,000 TCR beta sequences to specific HLA alleles. Because HLA typing was unavailable for some donors at each locus, only the typed subset was used in association tests. The sequencing pipeline was judged likely to have produced a cluster of highly shared sequence variants as a technical artifact. Sequencing depth was assumed to be roughly uniform across donors in the presence/absence analyses, though that assumption may not hold. When HLA alleles, especially DR and DQ, strongly co-occurred, TCR associations were difficult to assign to individual alleles. Correlated functional status among segregating V segments might be attributable to linkage disequilibrium, but an unknown experimental factor could not be ruled out. A further reported finding was that TCR beta sequences accurately predicted the HLA-A and HLA-B alleles for most subjects in the first cohort. Because counts were too low, roughly 16 rarely observed V segments, including chromosome 9 orphons, were excluded from the earlier analysis of around 590 of the donors. A few of the identified cytomegalovirus-associated TCR beta chains were confirmed in vitro to be specific for cytomegalovirus antigens.

Sequences were obtained from PBMCs. The origin of this receptor is a man aged 25-45 years in good health and CMV-seronegative. Rearrangement joined TRBV5-6 to TRBJ1-2, with a tentative D gene TRBD1 over 5 matching bases. The CDR3 protein sequence reads: CASSLGPTVPYGYTF. The sequenced DNA: TGTGCCAGCAGCTTGGGGCCGACAGTCCCTTATGGCTACACCTTC.